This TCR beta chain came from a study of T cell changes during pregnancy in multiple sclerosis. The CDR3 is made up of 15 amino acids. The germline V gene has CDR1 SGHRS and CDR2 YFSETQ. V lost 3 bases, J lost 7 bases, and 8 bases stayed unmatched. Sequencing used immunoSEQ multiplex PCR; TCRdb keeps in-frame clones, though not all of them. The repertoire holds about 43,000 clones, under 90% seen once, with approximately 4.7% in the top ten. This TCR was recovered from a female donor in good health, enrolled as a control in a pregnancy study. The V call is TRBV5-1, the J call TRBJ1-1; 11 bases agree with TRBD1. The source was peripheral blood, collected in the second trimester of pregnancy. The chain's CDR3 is CASSWTGGFYDEAFF. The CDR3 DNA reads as TGCGCCAGCAGCTGGACAGGGGGCTTCTATGATGAAGCTTTCTTT.